The 22 T cell receptor beta chains presented below share a single source sample, sequenced in a study of CD8 T cells in ankylosing spondylitis. One entry per CDR3 protein, called by TCRdb with MiXCR from the 5' RACE reads. The table lists 200,000 to 300,000 distinct CDR3 sequences, 24% of them singletons. Material for sequencing was blood, either unsorted or a sorted T cell fraction (not recorded which). The source is a male donor with ankylosing spondylitis or in good health (not recorded which).

This clonotype was seen ten or more times. CDR3 coding DNA: TGCAGTGCTAGACGGACAGGTCTAATTTCACCCCTCCACTTT. This encodes CSARRTGLISPLHF. The chain has TRBV20-1 and TRBJ1-6; 7 nucleotides align to TRBD1. This CDR3 has 14 amino acids. Germline V lookup: CDR1 DFQATT, CDR2 SNEGSKA (reference sequence). J gave up 9 bases and V 2 bases, and 7 bases lay outside the gene matches.

This sequence joins TRBV30 and TRBJ1-1; no reliable D call. CDR1 and CDR2 from the germline V gene are GTSNPN and SVGIG (reference sequence). Trimming removed 0 bases at V and 6 bases at J, with 8 bases between. The CDR3 extends over 12 amino acids. This chain's CDR3 is CAWSVRRAEAFF. Here the CDR3 DNA reads TGTGCCTGGAGTGTACGGCGGGCTGAAGCTTTCTTT.

This clonotype was seen many times. The chain combines TRBV6-1 with TRBJ2-1; TRBD1 might be the D (8 bases). The CDR3 length is 15 residues. V lost 6 bases, J lost 5 bases, and 17 bases lay in between. Germline CDR1 and CDR2: MNHNS and SASEGT. The CDR3 coding sequence is TGTGCCAGCAGCCAAACAGGGGGGGTTCACAATGAGCAGTTCTTC. Protein sequence: CASSQTGGVHNEQFF.

This clonotype was found once. The rearrangement joins TRBV2 to TRBJ1-1; 8 positions match TRBD1. The length of the CDR3 is 12 residues. V dropped 4 bases and J dropped 8; count of bases not matched to a gene: 3. Germline V gene sequence: CDR1 SNHLY, CDR2 FYNNEI. This chain's CDR3 is CASSGTGREAFF. The DNA of the CDR3 is TGTGCCAGCAGTGGGACAGGGAGAGAAGCTTTCTTT. Filled out from reference TRBV2 and TRBJ1-1, the complete variable domain reads EPEVTQTPSHQVTQMGQEVILRCVPISNHLYFYWYRQILGQKVEFLVSFYNNEISEKSEIFDDQFSVERPDGSNFTLKIRSTKLEDSAMYFCASSGTGREAFFGQGTRLTVV.

The V and J genes are TRBV5-1 and TRBJ2-6; D ambiguous. Trimming cost V 0 bases and J 0 bases, with 13 bases left between them. Germline lookup yields CDR1 SGHRS and CDR2 YFSETQ. The CDR3 sequence is 18 residues long. The DNA of the CDR3 is TGCGCCAGCAGCTTGGGATGGACGGAAGTCTCTGGGGCCAACGTCCTGACTTTC. It codes for CASSLGWTEVSGANVLTF.

This clonotype has ten or more counts. This chain links TRBV4-1 with TRBJ1-1; D not certain. V gave up 1 base and J gave up 5 bases, with 8 bases separating them. Per the germline V gene, CDR1 is MGHRA and CDR2 is YSYEKL. This CDR3 spans 13 amino acids. CDR3 residues: CASSQVEGTEAFF. CDR3 coding DNA: TGCGCCAGCAGCCAAGTTGAAGGAACTGAAGCTTTCTTT.

In this sample, this clonotype turned up many times. This chain connects TRBV20-1 to TRBJ1-5; D is undetermined. Looked up from germline, CDR1 is DFQATT and CDR2 is SNEGSKA (reference sequence). The length of the CDR3 is 16 residues. Deletions cut 6 bases from V and 1 base from J, with 19 bases between. Here the CDR3 reads CSAISSGARSNQPQHF. The DNA for the CDR3 is TGCAGTGCCATTTCGTCGGGCGCTCGGAGCAATCAGCCCCAGCATTTT.

The CDR3 DNA sequence: TGCAGTGCTAGAGCCGGGGGGGCCTTTGGTTCTTCCACAGATACGCAGTATTTT. It translates to CSARAGGAFGSSTDTQYF. The rearrangement links TRBV20-1 to TRBJ2-3, with 8 bases aligning to TRBD2. With V trimmed by 1 base and J by 2 bases, 14 bases remained unmatched. Germline V lookup: CDR1 DFQATT, CDR2 SNEGSKA (reference sequence). The CDR3 extends over 18 amino acids.

This clonotype was observed once. The CDR3 region has the DNA TGCGCCAGCAGCCAAGCCAGACAGGGGGTGGGAGAGACCCAGTACTTC. As protein: CASSQARQGVGETQYF. V and J are TRBV4-1 and TRBJ2-5; TRBD1 aligns across 9 bases. Trimming took 1 base from V and 4 from J; bases not matched to a gene: 7. The CDR3 length is 16 residues. Germline values: CDR1 MGHRA, CDR2 YSYEKL.

This clonotype was observed many times. V usage is TRBV12-3 or TRBV12-4 and J usage is TRBJ1-2; D is undetermined. The CDR3 runs to 13 residues. The germline V and J ends were trimmed by 6 bases and 6 bases, with 14 bases remaining between them. Here the CDR3 reads CASSYTPVDGYTF. DNA for the CDR3: TGTGCCAGCAGCTATACACCTGTGGATGGCTACACCTTC.

This clonotype was picked up many times. The chain joins TRBV29-1 to TRBJ1-1, with TRBD1 matching over 7 bases. The germline V gene encodes CDR1 SQVTM and CDR2 ANQGSEA. Losses at the gene ends were 6 bases for V and 6 bases for J; bases not matched to a gene: 10. This CDR3 is 13 amino acids long. CDR3 protein: CSVKNDRASEAFF. In nucleotides, the CDR3 is TGCAGCGTGAAAAACGACAGGGCCTCTGAAGCTTTCTTT.

The chain uses TRBV20-1 and TRBJ2-7; 8 nucleotides line up with TRBD1. The CDR3 consists of 13 residues. CDR1 and CDR2 from the germline V gene are DFQATT and SNEGSKA (reference sequence). J gave up 5 bases and V 6 bases, and 9 bases lay outside the gene matches. The chain's CDR3 is CSAETGVKDEQYF. CDR3 coding DNA: TGCAGTGCCGAGACAGGGGTTAAGGACGAGCAGTACTTC.

The rearrangement uses TRBV2 and TRBJ1-3, with D unclear. This CDR3 is built from 14 residues. Germline V CDR1 and CDR2: SNHLY, FYNNEI. Trimming stripped 1 base from V and 4 bases from J, with 8 bases between. The CDR3 spells CASSEDQRGNTIYF. The CDR3, as DNA: TGTGCCAGCAGTGAAGACCAGAGAGGAAACACCATATATTTT.

V is TRBV12-3 or TRBV12-4 and J is TRBJ1-3; TRBD1 aligns across 7 bases. The CDR3 length is 15 residues. The V and J ends lost 3 bases and 0 bases, in that order; junction bases with no gene match: 2. CDR3 DNA: TGTGCCAGCAGTTTGGGACAGCTCTCTGGAAACACCATATATTTT. As protein: CASSLGQLSGNTIYF.

This clonotype was recorded many times. The gene calls are TRBV7-2 and TRBJ1-2; 7 nucleotides line up with TRBD1. This CDR3 region has 14 residues. Trimming removed 1 base from V and 6 bases from J; junction bases left unmatched: 5. Germline V gene lookup returns CDR1 SGHTA and CDR2 FQGNSA. The CDR3 DNA follows: TGTGCCAGCAGCTTAGAAGGCAGGGGGGATGGCTACACCTTC. Its protein product is CASSLEGRGDGYTF.

This clonotype has only a few counts. V gene TRBV20-1 combines with J gene TRBJ1-2; D might be TRBD1 (5 bases). This CDR3 is built from 12 residues. The V end was cut by 6 bases, the J end by 4 bases, with 12 bases between. Germline CDR1 DFQATT, CDR2 SNEGSKA (reference sequence). The CDR3 protein is CSALQRGYGYTF. DNA for the CDR3: TGCAGTGCCCTACAGAGGGGCTATGGCTACACCTTC.

This clonotype was observed a few times. The chain combines TRBV20-1 with TRBJ2-1; D gene ambiguous. This CDR3 spans 12 amino acids. Trimming removed 5 bases from V and 6 bases from J, with 11 bases in between. Germline CDR1 DFQATT, CDR2 SNEGSKA (reference sequence). CDR3 sequence (DNA): TGCAGTGCTCCATTCCGGGCCAATGAGCAGTTCTTC. It translates to CSAPFRANEQFF.

This clonotype was seen only a few times. CDR3 sequence: CASKGTVTEAFF. CDR3 sequence (DNA): TGTGCCAGCAAGGGGACGGTCACTGAAGCTTTCTTT. The chain carries TRBV6-1 and TRBJ1-1, with a tentative D call TRBD1 (5 bases). Germline CDR1 and CDR2: MNHNS and SASEGT. The V gene lost 7 bases and the J gene lost 4 bases, with 10 bases spanning the gap. This CDR3 has 12 residues.

This clonotype appeared a few times. At one boundary the junction diverges from the germline segment, which might be a read error. The V and J genes are TRBV7-7 and TRBJ2-5; possible D gene TRBD2, 6 bases. The V gene's germline CDR1 is SSHAT and CDR2 FNYEAQ (reference sequence). The CDR3 runs to 13 residues. The CDR3 loop is CASSGGEQETQYF. The DNA of the CDR3 is TGTGCTAGCAGCGGCGGGGAACAAGAGACCCAGTACTTC.

This clonotype appeared many times. V is TRBV29-1 and J is TRBJ2-5, with 7 bases fitting TRBD2. This CDR3 is 14 amino acids long. CDR1 and CDR2 (germline): SQVTM, ANQGSEA. With V trimmed by 5 bases and J by 7 bases, 13 bases remained unmatched. DNA for the CDR3: TGCAGCGTTATGCCAGGACTAGAGATGGGGACCCAGTACTTC. Protein: CSVMPGLEMGTQYF.

This clonotype was counted at least ten times. The gene calls are TRBV29-1 and TRBJ2-1; TRBD1 matches at 7 bases. Germline-derived CDR1 and CDR2 are SQVTM and ANQGSEA. The CDR3 is 15 residues long. Germline trimming cut 2 bases from V and 10 bases from J; bases unmatched to any gene: 14. The CDR3 is CSVETQGTQSGEQFF. In DNA, the CDR3 is TGCAGCGTTGAAACACAGGGGACCCAATCGGGGGAGCAGTTCTTC.

This clonotype showed up just a few times. The V gene is TRBV29-1, the J gene TRBJ2-2, with 13 nucleotides matching TRBD2. With 6 bases clipped from V and 4 bases from J, the junction kept 5 bases outside the gene matches. The CDR3 contains 15 residues. The V gene's germline CDR1 is SQVTM and CDR2 ANQGSEA. The CDR3 loop reads CSVGTSGTATGELFF. The CDR3 bases are TGCAGCGTGGGGACTAGCGGGACTGCCACCGGGGAGCTGTTTTTT.